What follows describes a single T cell receptor (beta chain). What it recognizes is unknown. There were no recent acute infections or vaccinations among the donors, who were healthy HIV-negative adults. The entry originates in a study of shared clonotypes between healthy human individuals. Germline V gene sequence: CDR1 MNHEY, CDR2 SVGAGI. Trimming removed 5 bases at V and 4 bases at J, with 15 bases between. CDR3 size: 15 residues. Study conclusions and caveats: Approximately 5% was the fraction of naive CD4 clonotypes found shared across several donors.

The run depth of the assay was deep. As handled by the study authors: Sequence data from immunoSEQ were junction-only and lacked quality scores; consequently, filtering differed. Sequenced by immunoSEQ multiplex PCR; TCRdb stores in-frame clones only, minus some. That table supplies the V and J calls and clone size; D and trimming were determined from the DNA. The repertoire holds about 2.4 million clones, roughly 93% seen once, with more than 0.35% in the top ten. The chain links TRBV6-5 to TRBJ2-4, with D unresolved. What was sequenced was naive CD4+ T cells from PBMCs. Subset indicated: CD45RA+ positively selected. The receptor was isolated from a young man in good health. Some clones in this sample may be carry-over from other donors' samples. CDR3 region: CASSPVLRSKNIQYF. The CDR3 nucleotides are TGTGCCAGCAGTCCGGTTCTACGGTCAAAAAACATTCAGTACTTC.